This T cell receptor beta chain was profiled in a study of CD8 T cells in ankylosing spondylitis. Findings and limits, study-wide: The clones that were linked to disease were reported to be significantly enriched in matched synovial fluid samples from ankylosing spondylitis patients. Seemingly distinctive of ankylosing spondylitis blood was a TCR beta motif formed by eight highly homologous variants. Relatively scarce in peripheral blood, disease-linked clones were CD8+.

Remarks on this clonotype: What it binds is not known.

The CDR3 loop spans 13 amino acids. CDR1 and CDR2 (germline): SGHRS, YFSETQ. V lost 2 bases, J lost 2 bases, and 7 bases lay in between. Via MiXCR, TCRdb re-called the 5' RACE reads, giving one row per CDR3 protein. The profile shows 400,000 or so distinct CDR3 sequences, 25% to 30% of them singletons. This sequence was found in a male donor with ankylosing spondylitis. The sample comprised blood, either unsorted or a sorted T cell fraction (not recorded which). V is TRBV5-1 and J is TRBJ2-5, with D unresolved. The CDR3 region is CASSFSRQETQYF. CDR3 DNA sequence: TGCGCCAGCAGCTTTTCTAGACAAGAGACCCAGTACTTC.